Below, 3 T cell receptor beta chains from the same sample are listed, as sequenced in a study of blood T cell repertoires in COVID-19. Repertoires were generated with immunoSEQ multiplex PCR, while TCRdb's copy carries only in-frame clones and drops some. The sample lists a few hundred thousand clones; more than 70% were seen once. The sample consisted of peripheral blood. Receptors were obtained from a woman aged 45-59 years with acute or convalescent COVID-19.

This sequence joins TRBV7-2 and TRBJ2-7, with D possibly matching TRBD1 (6 bases). The V end lost 4 bases, the J end lost 1 base, and 14 bases lay between the germline ends. This CDR3 has 15 amino acids. Germline V gives CDR1 SGHTA, CDR2 FQGNSA. CDR3 DNA sequence: TGTGCCAGCAGCTCAGGACAGCTCTATTCCTACGAGCAGTACTTC. Its protein product is CASSSGQLYSYEQYF. Using reference TRBV7-2 and TRBJ2-7 for the parts outside the CDR3, the full variable domain is GAGVSQSPSNKVTEKGKDVELRCDPISGHTALYWYRQSLGQGLEFLIYFQGNSAPDKSGLPSDRFSAERTGGSVSTLTIQRTQQEDSAVYLCASSSGQLYSYEQYFGPGTRLTVT.

The V and J genes are TRBV5-1 and TRBJ2-5, with a tentative D call TRBD1 (7 bases). The V end lost 3 bases, the J end lost 3 bases, and 15 bases lay between the germline ends. The CDR3 spans 15 residues. The germline V gene encodes CDR1 SGHRS and CDR2 YFSETQ. The DNA of the CDR3 is TGCGCCAGCAGCTCAAGACAGGGACTGGAAGAGACCCAGTACTTC. This sequence encodes CASSSRQGLEETQYF.

V usage is TRBV19 and J usage is TRBJ1-1, with D hard to call. Germline CDR1 is LNHDA and CDR2 is SQIVND (reference sequence). V was cut by 7 bases and J by 7 bases, with 16 bases left in between. CDR3 length: 13 residues. The DNA of the CDR3 is TGTGCCAGTATCGATCATCAAGGACTTGAAGCTTTCTTT. Its protein is CASIDHQGLEAFF. The full variable domain, its missing parts supplied by reference TRBV19 and TRBJ1-1, is DGGITQSPKYLFRKEGQNVTLSCEQNLNHDAMYWYRQDPGQGLRLIYYSQIVNDFQKGDIAEGYSVSREKKESFPLTVTSAQKNPTAFYLCASIDHQGLEAFFGQGTRLTVV.